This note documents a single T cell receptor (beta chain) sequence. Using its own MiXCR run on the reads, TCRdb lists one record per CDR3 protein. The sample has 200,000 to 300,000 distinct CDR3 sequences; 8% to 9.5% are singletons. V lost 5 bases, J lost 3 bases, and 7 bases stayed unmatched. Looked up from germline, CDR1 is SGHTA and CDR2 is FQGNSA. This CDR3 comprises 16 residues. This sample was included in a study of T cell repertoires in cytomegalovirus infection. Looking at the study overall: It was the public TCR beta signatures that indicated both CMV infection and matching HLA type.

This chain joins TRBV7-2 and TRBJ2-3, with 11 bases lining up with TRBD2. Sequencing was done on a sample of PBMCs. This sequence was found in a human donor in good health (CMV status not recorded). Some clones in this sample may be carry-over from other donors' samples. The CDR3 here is CASSSVAGGRTDTQYF. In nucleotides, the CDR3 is TGTGCCAGCAGCAGTGTAGCGGGGGGGAGGACAGATACGCAGTATTTT.